This passage covers 22 T cell receptor beta chains from one sample sequenced in a study of T cell responses to AZD1222 COVID-19 vaccine. Clones were sequenced by immunoSEQ multiplex PCR, and TCRdb holds only the in-frame ones, with some missing. Of 120,000 or so clones in the sample, around 84% were seen once. Sequences were derived from peripheral blood, sampled 28 days after the second AZD1222 dose. The origin of the receptors is an adult who received the AZD1222 COVID-19 vaccine.

This clone was seen once. The rearrangement uses TRBV7-2 and TRBJ2-1; D gene uncertain. The germline gives CDR1 SGHTA, CDR2 FQGNSA. Trimming removed 3 bases from V and 8 bases from J, with 14 bases in between. The CDR3 contains 14 residues. CDR3 protein: CASSFRAWVDEQFF. Written as DNA, the CDR3 is TGTGCCAGCAGCTTTAGGGCGTGGGTTGATGAGCAGTTCTTC.

V and J are TRBV7-9 and TRBJ2-7; D perhaps matches TRBD1 (5 bases). This CDR3 region has 13 residues. Germline-derived CDR1 and CDR2 are SEHNR and FQNEAQ (reference sequence). Trimming cost V 0 bases and J 3 bases, with 6 bases left between them. This chain's CDR3 is CASSLAGLYEQYF. The CDR3 DNA reads as TGTGCCAGCAGCTTAGCGGGGCTCTACGAGCAGTACTTC. Full variable domain (remainder filled in from reference TRBV7-9 and TRBJ2-7): DTGVSQNPRHKITKRGQNVTFRCDPISEHNRLYWYRQTLGQGPEFLTYFQNEAQLEKSRLLSDRFSAERPKGSFSTLEIQRTEQGDSAMYLCASSLAGLYEQYFGPGTRLTVT.

The V and J genes are TRBV30 and TRBJ2-2, with 9 bases fitting TRBD1. The CDR3 covers 14 residues. Germline-derived CDR1 and CDR2 are GTSNPN and SVGIG (reference sequence). V trimming: 6 bases; J trimming: 6 bases; junction bases outside the gene matches: 8. CDR3 coding DNA: TGTGCCTGCGCTTGGACAGGGGTATCCGGGGAGCTGTTTTTT. It encodes CACAWTGVSGELFF.

This rearrangement joins TRBV6-5 to TRBJ2-7; D is perhaps TRBD2 (6 bases). In germline, CDR1 is MNHEY, CDR2 SVGAGI. Trimming left V 7 bases short and J 7 bases short, with 17 bases between. The CDR3 is 13 residues long. The CDR3 DNA follows: TGTGCCAGCAAGCCGGACTACGCTTGGGAGCAGTACTTC. Translated, it gives CASKPDYAWEQYF.

This clone was seen at least ten times. The chain uses TRBV7-9 and TRBJ1-5, with D possibly TRBD1 on 5 matching bases. CDR3 length: 15 residues. V was clipped by 4 bases and J by 5 bases, with 15 bases between them. Germline CDR1 SEHNR, CDR2 FQNEAQ (reference sequence). Here the CDR3 reads CASSSTQGGDQPQHF. For the CDR3, the DNA is TGTGCCAGCAGCTCGACCCAGGGTGGGGATCAGCCCCAGCATTTT. The full variable domain, rest sourced from reference TRBV7-9 and TRBJ1-5, is DTGVSQNPRHKITKRGQNVTFRCDPISEHNRLYWYRQTLGQGPEFLTYFQNEAQLEKSRLLSDRFSAERPKGSFSTLEIQRTEQGDSAMYLCASSSTQGGDQPQHFGDGTRLSIL.

V usage is TRBV6-6 and J usage is TRBJ2-2; 8 positions agree with TRBD1. This CDR3 has 16 residues. V trimming: 6 bases; J trimming: 7 bases; junction bases outside the gene matches: 13. The germline V gene encodes CDR1 MNHNY and CDR2 SVGAGI (reference sequence). In DNA, the CDR3 is TGTGCCAGCAGAAACGGGGGTCAGGGGGCCGTCGGGGAGCTGTTTTTT. It is translated as CASRNGGQGAVGELFF.

This clone was recorded only once. V usage is TRBV27 and J usage is TRBJ2-1; a possible D gene is TRBD1 (7 bases). The germline CDR1 and CDR2 sequences are MNHEY and SMNVEV (reference sequence). Trimming removed 11 bases from V and 6 bases from J, with 17 bases in between. This CDR3 is 13 amino acids long. The CDR3 nucleotides read TGTGCCGCCAGGACAGGAGGGGTCAATGAGCAGTTCTTC. Translation gives CAARTGGVNEQFF.

The chain employs TRBV10-3 and TRBJ1-1; maybe TRBD1 (6 bases). Germline V gives CDR1 ENHRY, CDR2 SYGVKD. Trimming removed 7 bases at V and 3 bases at J, with 12 bases between. The CDR3 is 13 residues long. CDR3 loop: CAITRGEDTEAFF. The CDR3 nucleotides are TGTGCCATCACCAGGGGAGAAGACACTGAAGCTTTCTTT.

This CDR3 is CASSPGTGVNIQYF. The CDR3 DNA sequence: TGTGCCAGCAGTCCCGGGACAGGGGTAAACATTCAGTACTTC. J is TRBJ2-4 and V is TRBV6-2 or TRBV6-3, with TRBD1 identical over 10 bases. Trimming removed 5 bases from V and 6 bases from J; junction bases left unmatched: 4. CDR1 MNHEY and CDR2 SVGEGT come from the germline V gene. This CDR3 is 14 amino acids long.

The V and J genes are TRBV28 and TRBJ2-7; 8 positions match TRBD1. V lost 3 bases and J lost 4; bases outside the gene matches: 8. The length of the CDR3 is 15 residues. Germline CDR1 is MDHEN and CDR2 is SYDVKM. The CDR3 is CASSFRTGRNYEQYF. Here the CDR3 DNA reads TGTGCCAGCAGTTTTCGGACAGGGCGGAATTACGAGCAGTACTTC.

The gene calls are TRBV2 and TRBJ1-5; TRBD1 is a possible D gene (6 bases). Per germline, CDR1 SNHLY and CDR2 FYNNEI. Trimming took 4 bases from V and 0 from J, leaving 7 bases between them. This CDR3 comprises 14 residues. The CDR3 region is CASSGTDSNQPQHF. In DNA form, the CDR3 reads TGTGCCAGCAGTGGGACAGATAGCAATCAGCCCCAGCATTTT. Filled out from reference TRBV2 and TRBJ1-5, the complete variable domain reads EPEVTQTPSHQVTQMGQEVILRCVPISNHLYFYWYRQILGQKVEFLVSFYNNEISEKSEIFDDQFSVERPDGSNFTLKIRSTKLEDSAMYFCASSGTDSNQPQHFGDGTRLSIL.

Details on this clone: In the same sample, other DNA sequences code for this CDR3. The rearrangement uses TRBV28 and TRBJ1-2; D gene ambiguous. V lost 3 bases and J lost 4, with 3 bases in between. The CDR3 sequence is 11 residues long. From germline, CDR1 is MDHEN and CDR2 SYDVKM. For the CDR3, the DNA is TGTGCCAGCAGTTTGCTCTATGGCTACACCTTC. Protein sequence: CASSLLYGYTF.

This clone was counted only a few times. This sample also contains other DNA sequences that code for the same CDR3. The chain links TRBV29-1 to TRBJ2-5, with unresolved D. The CDR3 loop spans 11 amino acids. The ends were cut back, 5 bases at V and 2 bases at J, with 6 bases in the middle. Germline lookup yields CDR1 SQVTM and CDR2 ANQGSEA. The CDR3 nucleotides read TGCAGCGTTCGGCAGCAAGAGACCCAGTACTTC. Translating it yields CSVRQQETQYF. The full variable domain, rest sourced from reference TRBV29-1 and TRBJ2-5, is SAVISQKPSRDICQRGTSLTIQCQVDSQVTMMFWYRQQPGQSLTLIATANQGSEATYESGFVIDKFPISRPNLTFSTLTVSNMSPEDSSIYLCSVRQQETQYFGPGTRLLVL.

J is TRBJ2-1 and V is TRBV19; TRBD1 aligns across 10 bases. V was clipped by 0 bases and J by 8 bases; unmatched bases: 22. Germline V CDR1 and CDR2: LNHDA, SQIVND (reference sequence). The CDR3 totals 21 residues. CDR3 protein: CASSIEFPLSFPGQGRDEQFF. The CDR3 region has the DNA TGTGCCAGTAGTATAGAATTCCCCCTATCCTTCCCGGGACAGGGGAGGGATGAGCAGTTCTTC.

The chain has TRBV11-2 and TRBJ1-6; D perhaps matches TRBD1 (5 bases). Between the trimmed V and J ends, which lost 5 bases and 6 bases, there was a span of 17 bases. The length of the CDR3 is 16 residues. Germline CDR1 SGHAT, CDR2 FQNNGV. CDR3 DNA sequence: TGTGCCAGCAGCCCCGGGACCGGGACGGGTAATTCACCCCTCCACTTT. It yields the protein CASSPGTGTGNSPLHF.

This clone was seen just once. CDR3 region: CASSSHGWGETQYF. The CDR3 coding sequence is TGTGCCAGCAGTTCCCACGGGTGGGGAGAGACCCAGTACTTC. The chain employs TRBV28 and TRBJ2-5, with unresolved D. Between the trimmed V and J ends, which lost 4 bases and 4 bases, there was a span of 13 bases. The CDR3 is made up of 14 amino acids. In germline, CDR1 is MDHEN, CDR2 SYDVKM.

This clone was detected only once. This chain joins TRBV7-3 and TRBJ1-1; possibly TRBD1 for D (6 bases). Germline CDR1 and CDR2: SGHTA and FQGTGA. The CDR3 loop spans 14 amino acids. The V and J ends lost 2 bases and 8 bases respectively, with 15 bases between them. CDR3 sequence: CASSLSGGASEAFF. CDR3 nucleotides: TGTGCCAGCAGCTTATCCGGGGGGGCCTCAGAAGCTTTCTTT.

J is TRBJ2-1 and V is TRBV6-5; a possible D gene is TRBD1 (5 bases). V gave up 6 bases and J gave up 1 base, with 10 bases separating them. Germline V lookup: CDR1 MNHEY, CDR2 SVGAGI. The CDR3 is made up of 14 amino acids. Here the CDR3 reads CASSRTFSYNEQFF. The CDR3 DNA follows: TGTGCCAGCAGCAGGACATTTTCCTACAATGAGCAGTTCTTC.

Here the CDR3 reads CASSTDYSNTGELFF. The CDR3 DNA is TGTGCCAGCAGCACTGACTACTCCAACACCGGGGAGCTGTTTTTT. This chain uses TRBV5-4 with TRBJ2-2; D may be TRBD2 (5 bases). Between the trimmed V and J ends, which lost 4 bases and 2 bases, there was a span of 12 bases. Germline CDR1 is SGHNT and CDR2 is YYREEE (reference sequence). This CDR3 has 15 amino acids. The full variable domain, with the rest looked up from reference TRBV5-4 and TRBJ2-2, is ETGVTQSPTHLIKTRGQQVTLRCSSQSGHNTVSWYQQALGQGPQFIFQYYREEENGRGNFPPRFSGLQFPNYSSELNVNALELDDSALYLCASSTDYSNTGELFFGEGSRLTVL.

This chain joins TRBV3-1 (or the pseudogene TRBV3-2) and TRBJ2-1, with 7 bases that match TRBD2. Germline CDR1 LGHDT, CDR2 YNNKEL (reference sequence). This CDR3 is 16 amino acids long. The ends lost 1 base at V and 7 bases at J; junction bases unmatched: 10. CDR3 loop: CASSQAGGGVSNEQFF. The CDR3 bases are TGTGCCAGCAGCCAAGCGGGGGGTGGGGTTAGTAATGAGCAGTTCTTC.

This clone came up once. The gene calls are TRBV6-5 and TRBJ1-1; D unresolved. The germline CDR1 and CDR2 sequences are MNHEY and SVGAGI. There are 12 residues in the CDR3. V lost 2 bases, J lost 6 bases, and 7 bases lay in between. The CDR3 loop is CASSYGRAEAFF. The DNA of the CDR3 is TGTGCCAGCAGTTACGGGCGGGCTGAAGCTTTCTTT.

This clone was seen just once. This chain uses TRBV7-9 with TRBJ1-2; D is uncertain. V lost 1 base and J lost 5, with 11 bases in between. Germline assignment: CDR1 SEHNR and CDR2 FQNEAQ (reference sequence). The CDR3 consists of 14 residues. Written as DNA, the CDR3 is TGTGCCAGCAGCTTAGATCTTTCAGTATATGGCTACACCTTC. Translated: CASSLDLSVYGYTF.